This TCR beta chain was sequenced for a study of shared clonotypes between healthy human individuals. Assay used: immunoSEQ multiplex PCR; TCRdb lists only in-frame clones, some missing. The data contain about 2 million clones, about 95% of them singletons. Naivety among CD8 cells was defined by CD45RO negativity and positive CCR7 selection, thereby excluding terminally differentiated effector memory CD45RA+ cells. This CDR3 is built from 15 residues. With V trimmed by 0 bases and J by 6 bases, 6 bases remained unmatched. Germline CDR1 is SEHNR and CDR2 is FQNEAQ (reference sequence). To note about this clone: The antigen is undetermined.

General study findings and limits: Clonotype sharing among donors, it was expected, would be affected by sequencing depth.

Sequenced sample: naive CD8+ T cells sorted from blood. V usage is TRBV7-9 and J usage is TRBJ2-7; 9 bases map to TRBD1. This sequence was found in a man aged 18-30 years in good health. The CDR3 spells CASSLAGQGGGEQYF. The CDR3 bases are TGTGCCAGCAGCTTAGCGGGACAGGGCGGCGGCGAGCAGTACTTC. The whole variable domain, remainder taken from reference TRBV7-9 and TRBJ2-7, is DTGVSQNPRHKITKRGQNVTFRCDPISEHNRLYWYRQTLGQGPEFLTYFQNEAQLEKSRLLSDRFSAERPKGSFSTLEIQRTEQGDSAMYLCASSLAGQGGGEQYFGPGTRLTVT.